The rows below give T cell receptor beta chains drawn from one sample of a study of blood T cell repertoires in COVID-19. The table came from immunoSEQ multiplex PCR; TCRdb's copy has only in-frame clones and leaves some out. This sample has about 180,000 clones, with around four fifths found just once. Sequenced material: peripheral blood. The source is a woman aged 55-69 years with acute or convalescent COVID-19. Each CDR3 is given with its conserved first and last residue. A D gene is named only where the DNA matches it firmly. Clone size is given for some rows only: seen once, a few or many times, or a class if the clone is expanded.

>NA|NA|TRBJ2-6|TRBV7-9
TGTGCCAGCAGCTTACCGGGAGCTGGGGCCAACGTCCTGACTTTC
CASSLPGAGANVLTF
>NA|NA|TRBJ1-1|TRBV19
TGTGCCAGTAGTCCCCAAAAATCAGGGCTGAATGAAGCTTTCTTT
CASSPQKSGLNEAFF
>TRBD1|NA|TRBJ1-1|TRBV7-2
TGTGCCAGCAGCCGGACAGGGGCGGGGGGCACTGAAGCTTTCTTT
CASSRTGAGGTEAFF
>NA|NA|TRBJ1-4|TRBV15
TGTGCCACCAGCAGACCCTCGGGGGTTGAAAAACTGTTTTTT
CATSRPSGVEKLFF
>TRBD1|NA|TRBJ1-5|TRBV4-2
TGTGCCAGCAGCCAAGAAGGAAACAGGGGGTGGAATCAGCCCCAGCATTTT
CASSQEGNRGWNQPQHF
>NA|NA|TRBJ1-2|TRBV5-4
TGTGCCAGCAGCGCGGGTGGGGCTAACTATGGCTACACCTTC
CASSAGGANYGYTF
>NA|NA|TRBJ1-1|TRBV7-9
TGTGCCAGCAGCCCCGGGGGAGACACTGAAGCTTTCTTT
CASSPGGDTEAFF
>NA|NA|TRBJ2-1|TRBV12-3/TRBV12-4
TGTGCCAGCAGTCCCCTGTCGTATGAGCAGTTCTTC
CASSPLSYEQFF
>NA|NA|TRBJ2-7|TRBV5-4
TGTGCCAGCAGCCCGGAGGGTCCAGGAAGCTCCTACGAGCAGTACTTC
CASSPEGPGSSYEQYF
>NA|NA|TRBJ2-5|TRBV21-1
TGTGCCAGCAGCAAATCACGACTAGCGGGGGGCTCCCCGTACCAAGAGACCCAGTACTTC
CASSKSRLAGGSPYQETQYF
>TRBD1|NA|TRBJ1-1|TRBV5-1
TGCGCCAGCAGCTTGGCCGGGACAGAAGATGAAGCTTTCTTT
CASSLAGTEDEAFF
>NA|NA|TRBJ1-1|TRBV19
TGTGCCAGTAGCGTCGTAGTTAACACTGAAGCTTTCTTT
CASSVVVNTEAFF
>NA|once|TRBJ2-5|TRBV7-2
TGTGCCAGCAGCTTACAGGGGACCCAGTACTTC
CASSLQGTQYF
>TRBD2|NA|TRBJ2-3|TRBV5-4
TGTGCCAGCAGCCCGGGGGGAGTCGAGGGAGATACGCAGTATTTT
CASSPGGVEGDTQYF
>TRBD1|NA|TRBJ1-1|TRBV6-8
TGTGCCAGCACCTTAAGCGACAGGGGGACAACTGAAGCTTTCTTT
CASTLSDRGTTEAFF
>TRBD1|NA|TRBJ2-6|TRBV7-2
TGTGCCAGCAGCTTAACAGGGGGCGCGGGTGGGGCCAACGTCCTGACTTTC
CASSLTGGAGGANVLTF
>NA|NA|TRBJ1-1|TRBV10-2
TGCGCCAGCAGTCTGACAGACGCCACTGAAGCTTTCTTT
CASSLTDATEAFF
>TRBD2|NA|TRBJ2-7|TRBV7-2
TGTGCCAGCAGCTTAGGACTAGCGGGGGGTCTATTCTCCTACGAGCAGTACTTC
CASSLGLAGGLFSYEQYF
>TRBD1|NA|TRBJ1-2|TRBV6-2/TRBV6-3
TGTGCCAGCAGTTACGTCGGACAGGGCCTGTATGGCTACACCTTC
CASSYVGQGLYGYTF
>NA|NA|TRBJ1-3|TRBV6-2/TRBV6-3
TGTGCCAGCAGTTACGAAGCAGGGGACTCTGGAAACACCATATATTTT
CASSYEAGDSGNTIYF
>NA|NA|TRBJ1-6|TRBV27
TGTGCCAGCAGGAAATGGGAGGGGCACAATTCACCCCTCCACTTT
CASRKWEGHNSPLHF
>TRBD1|NA|TRBJ2-7|TRBV5-4
TGTGCCAGCAGCTGGCCGGGACAGAGAATCTACGAGCAGTACTTC
CASSWPGQRIYEQYF
>NA|NA|TRBJ1-6|TRBV28
TGTGCCAGCAGTCTAATGACAGGTCCTAATTCACCCCTCCACTTT
CASSLMTGPNSPLHF
>TRBD1|NA|TRBJ1-2|TRBV18
TGTGCCAGCTCAACGGGACAGGGGGCTTTCGGCTACACCTTC
CASSTGQGAFGYTF
>NA|NA|TRBJ1-1|TRBV4-3
TGCGCCAGCAGCCAAGGAGCCGGAGGCCTGAGGGCTTTCTTT
CASSQGAGGLRAFF
>NA|NA|TRBJ1-2|TRBV2
TGTGCCAGCACCCAAAGGCGCGGAGGAGACTATGGCTACACCTTC
CASTQRRGGDYGYTF
>NA|NA|TRBJ2-7|TRBV2
TGTGCCAGCCTCCGGGACACTAGCTACGAGCAGTACTTC
CASLRDTSYEQYF
>NA|few|TRBJ1-1|TRBV19
TGTGCCAGTAGTATATGGCAGGGACAGAACACTGAAGCTTTCTTT
CASSIWQGQNTEAFF
>NA|NA|TRBJ1-1|TRBV6-5
TGTGCCAGCAGTTACACTATTAACACTGAAGCTTTCTTT
CASSYTINTEAFF
>TRBD2|NA|TRBJ2-1|TRBV29-1
TGCAGCGTTGAGAGGACTAGCGGGTACAATGAGCAGTTCTTC
CSVERTSGYNEQFF
>NA|NA|TRBJ2-7|TRBV9
TGTGCCAGCAGCGTAGACCGAGGCGAGCAGTACTTC
CASSVDRGEQYF
>NA|NA|TRBJ1-5|TRBV6-5
TGTGCCAGCAAAATCGGGTCTCAGCCCCAGCATTTT
CASKIGSQPQHF
>NA|once|TRBJ2-1|TRBV15
TGTGCCACCAGCAGGACAGACTACAATGAGCAGTTCTTC
CATSRTDYNEQFF
>NA|NA|TRBJ1-6|TRBV7-2
TGTGCCAGCAGCCTGGCAGCCAGAGGCCTTTATAATTCACCCCTCCACTTT
CASSLAARGLYNSPLHF
>TRBD1|NA|TRBJ1-2|TRBV30
TGTGCCTGGAACGTGGGGGACAGGCATGGCGGCTACACCTTC
CAWNVGDRHGGYTF
>TRBD1|NA|TRBJ1-6|TRBV5-6
TGTGCCAGCAGCTGGGACAGGGCTAGGGGATCACCCCTCCACTTT
CASSWDRARGSPLHF
>NA|NA|TRBJ2-5|TRBV5-8
TGTGCCAGCAGCTTGTCGTCGACAGAAGTTTACCAAGAGACCCAGTACTTC
CASSLSSTEVYQETQYF
>TRBD1|NA|TRBJ2-5|TRBV4-3
TGCGCCAGCAGCCAAGATCACTCGACCGCGGACAGGGTCTTAGAGACCCAGTACTTC
CASSQDHSTADRVLETQYF
>TRBD2|NA|TRBJ2-3|TRBV24-1
TGTGCCACCAGTGATTTGCCTAGCGGGGGCGCGTATTCTAGCACAGATACGCAGTATTTT
CATSDLPSGGAYSSTDTQYF
>NA|NA|TRBJ2-7|TRBV18
TGTGCCAGCTCACCAGACAGCTCCTACGAGCAGTACTTC
CASSPDSSYEQYF
>TRBD1|NA|TRBJ2-7|TRBV6-5
TGTGCCAGCAGTTTTTCCGGGACAGGGGCGGGCAAGCAGTACTTC
CASSFSGTGAGKQYF
>NA|NA|TRBJ2-2|TRBV6-5
TGTGCCAGCAGTTTTAAACTAGCAAACACCGGGGAGCTGTTTTTT
CASSFKLANTGELFF
>NA|NA|TRBJ2-5|TRBV9
TGTGCCAGCAGCCAGGGGGGCAGGGGAGAAGAGACCCAGTACTTC
CASSQGGRGEETQYF
>NA|NA|TRBJ2-7|TRBV7-8
TGTGCCAGCAGCCTGGGGCAGGGGGGCGAGCAGTACTTC
CASSLGQGGEQYF
>NA|NA|TRBJ1-4|TRBV5-8
TGTGCCAGCAGCCTGGTACAGTTACCGACTGAAAAACTGTTTTTT
CASSLVQLPTEKLFF
>TRBD2|NA|TRBJ2-5|TRBV6-5
TGTGCCAGCAGTTACCGGACTAGCGGGGAAGAGACCCAGTACTTC
CASSYRTSGEETQYF
>NA|NA|TRBJ1-5|TRBV7-9
TGTGCCAGCAGCTCGGTGGGGGGGCGAGGCAATCAGCCCCAGCATTTT
CASSSVGGRGNQPQHF
>TRBD2|NA|TRBJ2-3|TRBV10-3
TGTGCCATGGGGAGACTAGCTGGTACCACAGATACGCAGTATTTT
CAMGRLAGTTDTQYF
>NA|few|TRBJ1-2|TRBV6-5
TGTGCCAGCAGTTACTCACCGGTCGGGGTCCGCACCTTC
CASSYSPVGVRTF
>NA|NA|TRBJ2-3|TRBV11-2
TGTGCCAGCAGCAATACTGGGCACTCGAGCACAGATACGCAGTATTTT
CASSNTGHSSTDTQYF
>TRBD2|NA|TRBJ2-2|TRBV6-2/TRBV6-3
TGTGCCAGCAGTCACGGGTGGCTAGCGGGGGCCCGGGACACCGGGGAGCTGTTTTTT
CASSHGWLAGARDTGELFF
>TRBD1|once|TRBJ1-1|TRBV5-4
TGTGCCAGCAGCTTAACAGGGGGCCTGAACACTGAAGCTTTCTTT
CASSLTGGLNTEAFF
>TRBD1|NA|TRBJ1-4|TRBV4-3
TGCGCCAGCAGCCACACGGACAGGGAAGCTCGTGAAAAACTGTTTTTT
CASSHTDREAREKLFF
>NA|NA|TRBJ2-2|TRBV27
TGTGCCACCACGAACACCGGGGAGCTGTTTTTT
CATTNTGELFF
>TRBD1|NA|TRBJ2-2|TRBV10-1
TGCGCCAGCAGTCCCGGACAGGTTAGGGCCGGGGAGCTGTTTTTT
CASSPGQVRAGELFF
>TRBD2|NA|TRBJ2-1|TRBV10-3
TGTGCCATCAGTGGGGCGAGCGGGGGGGTATCCAATGAGCAGTTCTTC
CAISGASGGVSNEQFF
>TRBD1|NA|TRBJ1-2|TRBV6-5
TGTGCCAGCACGAGTTCAGGGGGCAACTATGGCTACACCTTC
CASTSSGGNYGYTF
>NA|NA|TRBJ1-4|TRBV10-2
TGCGCCAGCAGTCGCGAGAGGGGGATTGAAAAACTGTTTTTT
CASSRERGIEKLFF
>NA|NA|TRBJ1-4|TRBV3-1/TRBV3-2
TGTGCCAGCAGCCGAGCCCCGTGGTTGGGGGGTGAAAAACTGTTTTTT
CASSRAPWLGGEKLFF
>NA|NA|TRBJ2-7|TRBV2
TGTGCCAGCAGGGAAGACAGTCAACCGGGGTACGAGCAGTACTTC
CASREDSQPGYEQYF